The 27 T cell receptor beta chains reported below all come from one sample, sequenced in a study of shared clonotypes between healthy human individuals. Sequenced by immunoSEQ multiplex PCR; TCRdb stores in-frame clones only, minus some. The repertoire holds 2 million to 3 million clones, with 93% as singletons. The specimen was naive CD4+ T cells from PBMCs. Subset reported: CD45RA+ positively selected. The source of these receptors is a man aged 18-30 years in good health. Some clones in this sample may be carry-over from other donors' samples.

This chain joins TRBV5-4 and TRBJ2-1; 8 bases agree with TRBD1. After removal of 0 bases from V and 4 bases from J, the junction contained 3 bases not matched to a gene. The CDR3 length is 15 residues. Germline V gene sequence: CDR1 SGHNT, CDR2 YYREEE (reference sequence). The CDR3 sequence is CASSLAGQVYNEQFF. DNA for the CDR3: TGTGCCAGCAGCTTGGCGGGACAGGTATACAATGAGCAGTTCTTC.

The CDR3 here is CASSSLWAGRSYEQYF. CDR3 DNA sequence: TGTGCCAGCAGTTCCCTATGGGCGGGACGGTCCTACGAGCAGTACTTC. The chain couples TRBV28 to TRBJ2-7; TRBD2 might be the D (6 bases). CDR1 and CDR2 (germline): MDHEN, SYDVKM. CDR3 length: 16 residues. V gave up 4 bases and J gave up 1 base, with 17 bases separating them.

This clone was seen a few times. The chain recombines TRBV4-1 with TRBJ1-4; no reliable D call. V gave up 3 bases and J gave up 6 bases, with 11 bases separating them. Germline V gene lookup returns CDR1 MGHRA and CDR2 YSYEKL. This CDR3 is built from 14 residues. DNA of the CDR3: TGCGCCAGCAGCCATCCGGGATCGGATGAAAAACTGTTTTTT. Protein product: CASSHPGSDEKLFF.

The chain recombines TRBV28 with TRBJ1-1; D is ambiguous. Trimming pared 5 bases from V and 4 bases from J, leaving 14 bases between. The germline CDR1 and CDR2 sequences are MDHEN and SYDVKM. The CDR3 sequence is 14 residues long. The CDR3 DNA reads TGTGCCAGCAGTGGCCCGGGTCAGAGCACTGAAGCTTTCTTT. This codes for CASSGPGQSTEAFF.

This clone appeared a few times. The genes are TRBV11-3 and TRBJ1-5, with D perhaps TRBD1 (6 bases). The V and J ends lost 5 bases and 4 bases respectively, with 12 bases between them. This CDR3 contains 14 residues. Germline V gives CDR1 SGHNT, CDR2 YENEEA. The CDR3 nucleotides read TGTGCCAGCAGCCTGGGACAAGGGAATCAGCCCCAGCATTTT. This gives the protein CASSLGQGNQPQHF.

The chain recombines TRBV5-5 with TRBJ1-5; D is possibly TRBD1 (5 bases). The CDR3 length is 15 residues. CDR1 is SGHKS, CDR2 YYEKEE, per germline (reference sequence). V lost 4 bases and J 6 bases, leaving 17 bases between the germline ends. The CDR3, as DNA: TGTGCCAGCAGCCTAGACGCAGGGATGGCTCAGCCCCAGCATTTT. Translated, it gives CASSLDAGMAQPQHF.

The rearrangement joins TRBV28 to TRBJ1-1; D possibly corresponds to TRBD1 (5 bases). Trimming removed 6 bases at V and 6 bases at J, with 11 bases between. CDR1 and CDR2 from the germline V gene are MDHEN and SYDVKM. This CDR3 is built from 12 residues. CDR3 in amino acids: CASRQERAEAFF. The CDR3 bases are TGTGCCAGCAGACAGGAAAGGGCTGAAGCTTTCTTT. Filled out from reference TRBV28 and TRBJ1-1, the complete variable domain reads DVKVTQSSRYLVKRTGEKVFLECVQDMDHENMFWYRQDPGLGLRLIYFSYDVKMKEKGDIPEGYSVSREKKERFSLILESASTNQTSMYLCASRQERAEAFFGQGTRLTVV.

The CDR3, as DNA: TGTGCCAGCAGCACGCGGGGTGGGGCCTCCTACAATGAGCAGTTCTTC. Translated: CASSTRGGASYNEQFF. This sequence joins TRBV9 and TRBJ2-1; tentatively, D is TRBD2 (6 bases). The CDR3 covers 16 residues. Germline CDR1 reads SGDLS; CDR2 reads YYNGEE. Trimming cost V 4 bases and J 0 bases, with 14 bases left between them.

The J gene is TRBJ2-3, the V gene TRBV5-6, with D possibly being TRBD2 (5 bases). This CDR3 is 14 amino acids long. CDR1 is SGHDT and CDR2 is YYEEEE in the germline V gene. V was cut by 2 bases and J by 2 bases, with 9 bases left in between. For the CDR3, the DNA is TGTGCCAGCAGCTTCCCGGGAAACACAGATACGCAGTATTTT. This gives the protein CASSFPGNTDTQYF.

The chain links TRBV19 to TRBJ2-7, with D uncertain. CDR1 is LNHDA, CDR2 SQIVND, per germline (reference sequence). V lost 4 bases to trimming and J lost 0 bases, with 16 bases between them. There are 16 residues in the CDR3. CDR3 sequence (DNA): TGTGCCAGTAGTACAAGGTGGCTGCTCAGCTCCTACGAGCAGTACTTC. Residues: CASSTRWLLSSYEQYF.

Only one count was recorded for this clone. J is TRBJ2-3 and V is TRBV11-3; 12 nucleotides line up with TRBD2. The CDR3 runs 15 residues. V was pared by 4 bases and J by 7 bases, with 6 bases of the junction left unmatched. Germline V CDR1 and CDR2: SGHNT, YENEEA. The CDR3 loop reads CASSSGLAGWNTQYF. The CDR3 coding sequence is TGTGCCAGCAGCTCTGGACTAGCGGGATGGAATACGCAGTATTTT.

This CDR3 reads CASSLDIASVSGNTIYF. Here the CDR3 DNA reads TGTGCCAGCAGCTTGGATATAGCGTCCGTCTCTGGAAACACCATATATTTT. The chain carries TRBV5-5 and TRBJ1-3; D is uncertain. CDR1 and CDR2 from the germline V gene are SGHKS and YYEKEE (reference sequence). The CDR3 covers 17 residues. Trimming removed 0 bases from V and 0 bases from J, with 13 bases in between.

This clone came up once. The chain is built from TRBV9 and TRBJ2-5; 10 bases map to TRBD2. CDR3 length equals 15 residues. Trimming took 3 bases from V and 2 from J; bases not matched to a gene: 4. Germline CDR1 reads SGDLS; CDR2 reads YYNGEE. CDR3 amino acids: CASSGTSGHQETQYF. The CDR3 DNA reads TGTGCCAGCAGCGGGACTAGCGGTCATCAAGAGACCCAGTACTTC.

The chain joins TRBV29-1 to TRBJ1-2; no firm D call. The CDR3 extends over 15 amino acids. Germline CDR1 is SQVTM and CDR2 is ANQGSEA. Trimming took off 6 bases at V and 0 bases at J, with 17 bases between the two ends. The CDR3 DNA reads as TGCAGCGTCGGGCCAGCGGGGTCGGCTAACTATGGCTACACCTTC. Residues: CSVGPAGSANYGYTF.

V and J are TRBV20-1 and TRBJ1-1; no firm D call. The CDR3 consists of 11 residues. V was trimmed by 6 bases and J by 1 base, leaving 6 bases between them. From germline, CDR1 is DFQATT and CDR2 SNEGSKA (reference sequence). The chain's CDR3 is CSAYENTEAFF. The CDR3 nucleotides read TGCAGTGCGTACGAGAACACTGAAGCTTTCTTT.

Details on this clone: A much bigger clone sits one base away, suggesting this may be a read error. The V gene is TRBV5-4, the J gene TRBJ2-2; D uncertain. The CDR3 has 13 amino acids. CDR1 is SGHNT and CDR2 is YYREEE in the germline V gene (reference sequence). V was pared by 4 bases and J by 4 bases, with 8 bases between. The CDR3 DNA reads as TGTGCCAGCAGCCCCCCGAGCACCGGGGAGCTGTTTTTT. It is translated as CASSPPSTGELFF.

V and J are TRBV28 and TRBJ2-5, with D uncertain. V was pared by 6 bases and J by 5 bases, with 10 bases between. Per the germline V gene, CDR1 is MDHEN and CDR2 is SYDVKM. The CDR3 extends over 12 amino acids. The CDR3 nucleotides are TGTGCCAGCAGGGCTAACACGGAGACCCAGTACTTC. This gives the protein CASRANTETQYF.

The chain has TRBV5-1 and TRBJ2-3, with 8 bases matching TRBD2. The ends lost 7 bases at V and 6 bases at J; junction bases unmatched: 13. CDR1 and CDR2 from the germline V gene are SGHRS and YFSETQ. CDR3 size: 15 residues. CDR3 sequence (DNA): TGCGCCAGCGCCCGGCTAGCGGGTGTGGCCGATACGCAGTATTTT. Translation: CASARLAGVADTQYF.

As DNA, the CDR3 is TGCAGTGCTAGAGTGAATATTGGCTACACCTTC. Amino acids: CSARVNIGYTF. The rearrangement links TRBV20-1 to TRBJ1-2; D ambiguous. Germline CDR1 and CDR2: DFQATT and SNEGSKA (reference sequence). Trimming removed 1 base at V and 7 bases at J, with 7 bases between. This CDR3 is built from 11 residues.

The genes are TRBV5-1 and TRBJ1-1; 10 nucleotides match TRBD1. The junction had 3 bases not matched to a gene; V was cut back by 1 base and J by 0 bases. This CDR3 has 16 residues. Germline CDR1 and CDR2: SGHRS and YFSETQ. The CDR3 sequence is CASSLRQGAVNTEAFF. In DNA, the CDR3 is TGCGCCAGCAGCTTGAGACAGGGGGCGGTGAACACTGAAGCTTTCTTT.

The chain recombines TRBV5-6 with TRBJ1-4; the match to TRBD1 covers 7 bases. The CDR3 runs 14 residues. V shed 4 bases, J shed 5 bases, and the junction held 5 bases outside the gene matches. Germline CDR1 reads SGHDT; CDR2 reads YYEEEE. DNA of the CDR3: TGTGCCAGCAGCCCGGGACAGACGAATGAAAAACTGTTTTTT. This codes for CASSPGQTNEKLFF. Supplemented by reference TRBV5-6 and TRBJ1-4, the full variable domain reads DAGVTQSPTHLIKTRGQQVTLRCSPKSGHDTVSWYQQALGQGPQFIFQYYEEEERQRGNFPDRFSGHQFPNYSSELNVNALLLGDSALYLCASSPGQTNEKLFFGSGTQLSVL.

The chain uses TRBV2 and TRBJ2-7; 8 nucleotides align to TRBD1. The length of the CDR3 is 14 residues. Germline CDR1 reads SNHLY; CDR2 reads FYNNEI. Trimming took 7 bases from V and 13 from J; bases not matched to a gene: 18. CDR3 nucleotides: TGTGCCAGCAAAACCCCAAGGACAGGGTCCCTTGGATACTTC. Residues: CASKTPRTGSLGYF.

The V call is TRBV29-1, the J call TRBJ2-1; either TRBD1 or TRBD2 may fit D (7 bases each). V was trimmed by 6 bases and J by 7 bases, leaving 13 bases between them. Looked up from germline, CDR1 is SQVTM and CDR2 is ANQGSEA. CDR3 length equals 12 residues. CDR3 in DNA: TGCAGCGTCGCTCAGGGGGGGAATGAGCAGTTCTTC. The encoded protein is CSVAQGGNEQFF.

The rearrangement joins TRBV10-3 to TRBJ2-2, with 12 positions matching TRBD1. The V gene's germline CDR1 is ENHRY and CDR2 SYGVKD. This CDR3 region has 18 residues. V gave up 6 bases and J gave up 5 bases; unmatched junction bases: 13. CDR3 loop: CAIRAGQGAPWFTGELFF. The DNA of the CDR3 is TGTGCCATCAGGGCGGGACAGGGGGCGCCGTGGTTTACCGGGGAGCTGTTTTTT.

CDR3 sequence (DNA): TGTGCCAGCAGCCGGGGAGATACAGTGCCGGGAGGCTACACCTTC. Translating it yields CASSRGDTVPGGYTF. V is TRBV28 and J is TRBJ1-2; D gene uncertain. There are 15 residues in the CDR3. Germline V gene lookup returns CDR1 MDHEN and CDR2 SYDVKM. V shed 6 bases and J shed 8 bases, with 22 bases lying between them.

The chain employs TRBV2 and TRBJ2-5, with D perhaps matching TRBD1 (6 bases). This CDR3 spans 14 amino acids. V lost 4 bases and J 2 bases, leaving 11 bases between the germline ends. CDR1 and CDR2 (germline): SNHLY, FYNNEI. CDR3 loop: CASSVQGRQETQYF. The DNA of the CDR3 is TGTGCCAGCAGTGTACAGGGAAGACAAGAGACCCAGTACTTC.

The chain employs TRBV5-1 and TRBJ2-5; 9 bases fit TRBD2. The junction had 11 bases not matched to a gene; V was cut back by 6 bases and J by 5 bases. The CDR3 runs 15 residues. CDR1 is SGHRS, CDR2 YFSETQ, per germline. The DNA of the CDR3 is TGCGCCAGCACCGGGGGCGGGAGGGCCGTGGAGACCCAGTACTTC. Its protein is CASTGGGRAVETQYF.